The 15 T cell receptor beta chains in this list originate from one sample, sequenced in a study of CD8 T cells in ankylosing spondylitis. Study-wide results and limits: For ankylosing spondylitis blood, a TCR beta motif of fewer than 10 highly homologous variants appeared characteristic.

TCRdb re-derived calls from the 5' RACE reads in MiXCR, one entry per CDR3 protein. This table holds over 600,000 distinct CDR3 sequences, under 20% found once. These TCRs' antigens remain unknown. Sequences were obtained from blood, either unsorted or a sorted T cell fraction (not recorded which). These receptors were collected from a male donor with ankylosing spondylitis.

The sample holds a few counts of this clonotype. V gene TRBV6-1 combines with J gene TRBJ1-4; 11 bases match TRBD1. The germline CDR1 and CDR2 sequences are MNHNS and SASEGT. The length of the CDR3 is 18 residues. J gave up 3 bases and V 6 bases, and 12 bases lay outside the gene matches. The CDR3 DNA sequence: TGTGCCAGCAGCCGGGGGACAGGGGGTCGTAATGCTAATGAAAAACTGTTTTTT. It translates to CASSRGTGGRNANEKLFF.

The table lists this clonotype with a few counts. This chain joins TRBV7-2 and TRBJ2-7, with 10 positions matching TRBD1. V shed 5 bases, J shed 4 bases, and the junction held 14 bases outside the gene matches. From germline, CDR1 is SGHTA and CDR2 FQGNSA. CDR3 length equals 17 residues. CDR3 DNA: TGTGCCAGCAGCAGAAACTCGGGACAGGGGTCCCCTTACGAGCAGTACTTC. It yields the protein CASSRNSGQGSPYEQYF.

The chain employs TRBV6-2 or TRBV6-3 and TRBJ2-1; D possibly corresponds to TRBD2 (5 bases). V shed 5 bases and J shed 8 bases, with 13 bases lying between them. Looked up from germline, CDR1 is MNHEY and CDR2 is SVGEGT. The CDR3 has 13 amino acids. CDR3 nucleotides: TGTGCCAGCAGTAACCGGGGTAGCGATGAGCAGTTCTTC. This gives the protein CASSNRGSDEQFF.

This chain uses TRBV24-1 with TRBJ2-1, with D unclear. CDR1 and CDR2 from the germline V gene are KGHDR and SFDVKD. Trimming stripped 4 bases from V and 5 bases from J, with 8 bases between. This CDR3 is 13 amino acids long. The CDR3 protein is CATSEHGNNEQFF. CDR3 DNA: TGTGCCACCAGTGAACATGGGAACAATGAGCAGTTCTTC.

This clonotype occurred a few times. The chain joins TRBV12-3 or TRBV12-4 to TRBJ2-1; D unclear. The CDR3 has 16 amino acids. Trimming pared 0 bases from V and 3 bases from J, leaving 12 bases between. CDR3 amino acids: CASSLAVPTIYNEQFF. In nucleotides, the CDR3 is TGTGCCAGCAGTTTAGCAGTCCCTACCATCTACAATGAGCAGTTCTTC.

CDR3 sequence: CSARVERAVSYNEQFF. The CDR3 nucleotides are TGCAGTGCTAGAGTGGAGAGAGCGGTCTCCTACAATGAGCAGTTCTTC. The chain carries TRBV20-1 and TRBJ2-1, with D tentatively TRBD2 (5 bases). Germline assignment: CDR1 DFQATT and CDR2 SNEGSKA (reference sequence). CDR3 length equals 16 residues. Deletions cut 1 base from V and 0 bases from J, with 13 bases between.

This chain uses TRBV24-1 with TRBJ1-4; D uncertain. Germline V gives CDR1 KGHDR, CDR2 SFDVKD. V gave up 4 bases and J gave up 3 bases, with 17 bases separating them. There are 17 residues in the CDR3. The CDR3 loop reads CATSETSDPKANEKLFF. The CDR3 DNA sequence: TGTGCCACCAGTGAAACTTCCGACCCTAAGGCTAATGAAAAACTGTTTTTT.

This clonotype turned up a few times. This sequence joins TRBV4-1 and TRBJ2-3; D call uncertain. The CDR3 consists of 15 residues. Trimming pared 2 bases from V and 0 bases from J, leaving 9 bases between. CDR1 and CDR2 from the germline V gene are MGHRA and YSYEKL. In DNA form, the CDR3 reads TGCGCCAGCAGCCAACTTTTTCTCAGCACAGATACGCAGTATTTT. It yields the protein CASSQLFLSTDTQYF.

This chain joins TRBV6-2 or TRBV6-3 and TRBJ2-1; 9 bases align to TRBD2. The length of the CDR3 is 15 residues. Trimming cost V 7 bases and J 2 bases; bases outside gene matches: 6. The germline V gene encodes CDR1 MNHEY and CDR2 SVGEGT. The CDR3 protein is CASILAGVPYNEQFF. The DNA of the CDR3 is TGTGCCAGCATTTTAGCGGGAGTCCCCTACAATGAGCAGTTCTTC.

The chain carries TRBV27 and TRBJ2-1, with 8 bases fitting TRBD2. V lost 1 base and J lost 0; bases outside the gene matches: 2. The CDR3 is made up of 16 amino acids. Germline V gives CDR1 MNHEY, CDR2 SMNVEV (reference sequence). The CDR3 reads CASSLLAGLSYNEQFF. The DNA for the CDR3 is TGTGCCAGCAGTTTATTAGCGGGACTCTCCTACAATGAGCAGTTCTTC.

Only a few counts were recorded for this clonotype. V is TRBV28 and J is TRBJ2-7; TRBD1 aligns across 7 bases. V shed 6 bases and J 3 bases; nucleotides not matched to a gene: 8. CDR1 and CDR2 from the germline V gene are MDHEN and SYDVKM. This CDR3 region has 14 residues. The CDR3 here is CASRTGTADYEQYF. The CDR3 DNA is TGTGCCAGCAGAACCGGGACAGCGGACTACGAGCAGTACTTC.

V usage is TRBV12-3 or TRBV12-4 and J usage is TRBJ2-3; no clear D. V was cut by 6 bases and J by 3 bases, with 16 bases left in between. The CDR3 length is 15 residues. The CDR3, as DNA: TGTGCCAGCAGCTACACGGGCCCCCGGACAGATACGCAGTATTTT. Protein: CASSYTGPRTDTQYF.

In this sample, this clonotype turned up many times. V gene TRBV12-3 or TRBV12-4 combines with J gene TRBJ1-2; 10 nucleotides align to TRBD1. With 5 bases clipped from V and 2 bases from J, the junction kept 2 bases outside the gene matches. The CDR3 runs 14 residues. This CDR3 reads CASSPGQGNYGYTF. Here the CDR3 DNA reads TGTGCCAGCAGTCCGGGACAGGGGAACTATGGCTACACCTTC.

This clonotype was detected only a few times. The chain recombines TRBV5-5 with TRBJ1-1; D unclear. The germline V gene has CDR1 SGHKS and CDR2 YYEKEE (reference sequence). The CDR3 has 13 residues. V shed 4 bases and J shed 6 bases, with 13 bases lying between them. The CDR3 bases are TGTGCCAGCAGCGACATCCCAGGCGCTGAAGCTTTCTTT. Protein sequence: CASSDIPGAEAFF.

The rearrangement joins TRBV20-1 to TRBJ2-7, with D maybe TRBD2 (6 bases). The CDR3 spans 14 residues. V was trimmed by 3 bases and J by 0 bases, leaving 12 bases between them. Per germline, CDR1 DFQATT and CDR2 SNEGSKA (reference sequence). The CDR3 loop reads CSASRAGNSYEQYF. DNA of the CDR3: TGCAGTGCTAGTCGGGCGGGAAACTCCTACGAGCAGTACTTC.